The entry below gives a single T cell receptor beta chain sequence along with its context. Its antigen is not yet known. No qualities accompany the bases; no much larger clone lies one base away. This record comes from a study of T-cell memory formation after mild COVID-19 (dated by TCRdb to 2020 to 2022). As for the study more broadly: TCR sequence clusters from the two donors were found to be largely donor specific. The cohort comprised two young, previously healthy adult volunteers, one female and one male. In a couple of donors, T-cell clones that expanded and contracted after mild COVID-19 were followed by sequencing TCRalpha and TCRbeta repertoires longitudinally.

What the authors observed across the whole study: Only two mild cases were covered by the study, and larger cohorts that include severe cases with pre-infection samples were considered necessary. Whether the second-wave clones peaking on day 37 were SARS-CoV-2 specific was not confirmed. Contracting CD4+ clones were located mainly in the CM and EM memory subsets, whereas CD8+ clones were found to be enriched in EMRA. Some responding clones were found in pre-infection memory, which suggests that pre-existing cross-reactive memory T cells took part in the SARS-CoV-2 response. From day 15 to 85, contracting clones showed balanced CD4/CD8 phenotypes, whereas a second wave of clones that expanded from day 15 to 37 leaned towards CD4+.

Sequencing was carried out with an Illumina NovaSeq 6000. TCRalpha and TCRbeta cDNA libraries were constructed by 5'RACE with constant-segment primers, with sample barcodes and unique molecular identifiers being introduced. RNA was extracted from every sample with Trizol reagent. Library amplification was performed in two PCR steps, and a second sample barcode and Illumina TruSeq adapters were introduced in the second step. The libraries were sequenced on an Illumina NovaSeq using 2 x 150 bp paired-end reads. The original methods were these. Demultiplexing of reads and collapsing into UMI-guided consensus sequences were performed with migec v1.2.7. With mixcr v2.1.11, UMI consensuses were aligned to TRA and TRB V and J templates and assembled into clonotypes. Expanded or contracted clonotypes were those called significant by both edgeR and NoisET, with noise models trained on biological replicates. For edgeR calls, the thresholds were a false discovery rate-adjusted p below 0.01 and a log2 fold-change of 1. As an exploratory analysis of dynamics, PCA with hierarchical clustering was applied to max-normalized trajectories of the 1000 most abundant clonotypes. The CD4 or CD8 phenotype of responding clones was assigned using the separately sequenced CD4+ and CD8+ repertoires. TCRdb reprocessed the public reads (quality trimming at Q25 with fastp, clone calling with MiXCR) and kept in-frame beta chains. Records with the same CDR3 protein are collapsed into one entry carrying the most frequent genes and DNA. TCRdb's processing, not the authors', yielded these V and J calls. Recorded for this sample are under 250,000 distinct CDR3 sequences; over 15% of them occurred a single time. The biggest ten clones account for around 2.2% of the sample.

The germline V gene (reference sequence) supplies CDR1 MNHNY and CDR2 SVGAGI. V lost 8 bases and J lost 3 bases, and the count of bases not matched to a germline gene is 14. Including cysteine and phenylalanine, the CDR3 has 16 amino acids. Solely the CDR3 DNA is kept, with 48 bases framed from the first base. Ficoll-Paque density gradient centrifugation was used to isolate PBMCs. The sequence came from an adult woman who had mild COVID-19 (a few samples of this study predate the infection). The sample titles of this study are shuffled in the database, so cell type and time point are left out; the donor was told from shared clones. Sequenced input: PBMCs or a T cell subset sorted from them (not recorded which). The chain joins TRBV6-6 to TRBJ1-2; a stretch of 8 junction bases matches TRBD1. The bases read TGTGCCAGCGACAATATCGGACAGGGCCTACACTATGGCTACACCTTC. Its protein reads: CASDNIGQGLHYGYTF.